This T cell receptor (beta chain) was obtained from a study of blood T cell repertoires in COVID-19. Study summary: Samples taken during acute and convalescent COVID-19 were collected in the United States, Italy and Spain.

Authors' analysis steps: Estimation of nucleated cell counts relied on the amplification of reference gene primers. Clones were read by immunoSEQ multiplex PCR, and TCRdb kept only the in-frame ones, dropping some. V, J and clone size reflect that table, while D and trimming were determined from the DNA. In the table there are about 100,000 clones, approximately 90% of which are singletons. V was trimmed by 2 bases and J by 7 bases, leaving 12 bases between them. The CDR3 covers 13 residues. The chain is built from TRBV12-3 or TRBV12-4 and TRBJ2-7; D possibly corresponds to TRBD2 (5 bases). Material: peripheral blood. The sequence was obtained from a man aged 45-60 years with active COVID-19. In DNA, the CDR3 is TGTGCCAGCAGTTTATTGGGTTCGGGGGAGCAGTACGTC. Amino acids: CASSLLGSGEQYV.